These 21 T cell receptor beta chains came from one sample sequenced in a study of vaccination and CD4 T cells after COVID-19. Sequencing of the DNA from cultured CD4+ T cells was carried out with the Oncomine TCR Beta short-read assay. TCRdb re-called the PCR reads with MiXCR, one entry per CDR3 protein. The table records thousands of distinct CDR3 sequences, roughly a third of them present only once. No antigens are known for them. Specified treatment: approximately 9-day PBMC culture with coronavirus spike peptide pools or control peptides (ViraFEST assay). Pre-COVID-19 pandemic sampling (2011-2018) yielded the unexposed donor's CD4+ T cells. Sequencing input: CD4+ T cells from blood, cultured in vitro. These receptor sequences come from a human donor in good health.

The genes are TRBV20-1 and TRBJ1-1; D not resolved. V gave up 3 bases and J gave up 8 bases, with 10 bases separating them. The CDR3 is 11 amino acids. CDR1 and CDR2 from the germline V gene are DFQATT and SNEGSKA (reference sequence). The CDR3, as DNA: TGCAGTGCTAGTCCGACTCCAGAAGCTTTCTTT. Its protein product is CSASPTPEAFF.

The chain has TRBV28 and TRBJ2-7; a possible D gene is TRBD1 (5 bases). The CDR3 has 14 amino acids. Germline CDR1 MDHEN, CDR2 SYDVKM. V was pared by 3 bases and J by 6 bases, with 15 bases between. The CDR3 loop reads CASSFFRQGGEQYF. In nucleotides, the CDR3 is TGTGCCAGCAGTTTTTTTAGGCAGGGTGGCGAGCAGTACTTC. Full variable domain (rest looked up from reference TRBV28 and TRBJ2-7): DVKVTQSSRYLVKRTGEKVFLECVQDMDHENMFWYRQDPGLGLRLIYFSYDVKMKEKGDIPEGYSVSREKKERFSLILESASTNQTSMYLCASSFFRQGGEQYFGPGTRLTVT.

J is TRBJ1-3 and V is TRBV24-1, with D possibly matching TRBD1 (5 bases). The CDR3 contains 16 residues. Germline CDR1 is KGHDR and CDR2 is SFDVKD. Between the trimmed V and J ends, which lost 1 base and 0 bases, there was a span of 9 bases. CDR3 loop: CATSDFRGRSGNTIYF. The CDR3 coding sequence is TGTGCCACCAGTGATTTTCGGGGCCGCTCTGGAAACACCATATATTTT.

The rearrangement joins TRBV20-1 to TRBJ2-5; possible D gene TRBD2, 5 bases. Germline V CDR1 and CDR2: DFQATT, SNEGSKA (reference sequence). V gave up 1 base and J gave up 0 bases, with 9 bases separating them. The CDR3 length is 14 residues. In DNA form, the CDR3 reads TGCAGTGCTAGAGGCTGGCGGGACCAAGAGACCCAGTACTTC. This encodes CSARGWRDQETQYF.

The chain recombines TRBV19 with TRBJ2-7; D possibly corresponds to TRBD1 (6 bases). This CDR3 spans 14 amino acids. Germline lookup yields CDR1 LNHDA and CDR2 SQIVND (reference sequence). The V end lost 4 bases, the J end lost 3 bases, and 13 bases lay between the germline ends. The CDR3, as DNA: TGTGCCAGTAGTACTAGGGGGAACTTCTACGAGCAGTACTTC. Translated, it gives CASSTRGNFYEQYF. Supplemented by reference TRBV19 and TRBJ2-7, the full variable domain reads DGGITQSPKYLFRKEGQNVTLSCEQNLNHDAMYWYRQDPGQGLRLIYYSQIVNDFQKGDIAEGYSVSREKKESFPLTVTSAQKNPTAFYLCASSTRGNFYEQYFGPGTRLTVT.

This clonotype has more than one count but fewer than ten. The rearrangement joins TRBV19 to TRBJ1-5, with D possibly being TRBD1 (5 bases). This CDR3 is 14 amino acids long. CDR1 and CDR2 from the germline V gene are LNHDA and SQIVND (reference sequence). The V end lost 5 bases, the J end lost 5 bases, and 13 bases lay between the germline ends. DNA for the CDR3: TGTGCCAGTAGTTCTCTGCAGGGAGATCAGCCCCAGCATTTT. Translation: CASSSLQGDQPQHF. The variable domain in full, completed from reference TRBV19 and TRBJ1-5, reads DGGITQSPKYLFRKEGQNVTLSCEQNLNHDAMYWYRQDPGQGLRLIYYSQIVNDFQKGDIAEGYSVSREKKESFPLTVTSAQKNPTAFYLCASSSLQGDQPQHFGDGTRLSIL.

The chain has TRBV7-2 and TRBJ1-2; maybe TRBD1 (5 bases). Germline CDR1 and CDR2: SGHTA and FQGNSA. V was trimmed by 3 bases and J by 4 bases, leaving 9 bases between them. The CDR3 totals 13 residues. The CDR3 protein is CASSFRQIYGYTF. In DNA, the CDR3 is TGTGCCAGCAGCTTTAGACAGATCTATGGCTACACCTTC.

This chain connects TRBV15 to TRBJ2-5, with D possibly matching TRBD2 (5 bases). From germline, CDR1 is LNHNV and CDR2 YYDKDF (reference sequence). This CDR3 region has 14 residues. With 0 bases removed from V and 5 bases from J, the gap between germline ends came to 10 bases. The chain's CDR3 is CATSRDGGRETQYF. The CDR3 coding sequence is TGTGCCACCAGCAGAGATGGAGGTCGGGAGACCCAGTACTTC.

V gene TRBV4-2 combines with J gene TRBJ1-5, with D possibly matching TRBD1 (5 bases). The CDR3 extends over 14 amino acids. Between the trimmed V and J ends, which lost 4 bases and 4 bases, there was a span of 11 bases. CDR1 is LGHNA and CDR2 is YNFKEQ in the germline V gene. The CDR3 here is CASSLGEINQPQHF. DNA for the CDR3: TGTGCCAGCAGCCTGGGGGAGATTAATCAGCCCCAGCATTTT.

The chain joins TRBV6-1 to TRBJ1-2; no definite D call. The germline V and J ends were trimmed by 6 bases and 1 base, with 15 bases remaining between them. Per germline, CDR1 MNHNS and CDR2 SASEGT. The CDR3 consists of 15 residues. CDR3 loop: CASRLKDGDNYGYTF. CDR3 sequence (DNA): TGTGCCAGCAGATTAAAAGACGGAGATAACTATGGCTACACCTTC.

The J gene is TRBJ1-2, the V gene TRBV5-1; the match to TRBD1 covers 7 bases. This CDR3 contains 16 residues. J lost 7 bases, V lost 0 bases, and 12 bases had no gene match. CDR1 and CDR2 (germline): SGHRS, YFSETQ. DNA for the CDR3: TGCGCCAGCAGCTTGGACGCCCGAGGGGGCAAGGGTGGCTACACCTTC. It codes for CASSLDARGGKGGYTF.

This clonotype has only a few counts. The V and J genes are TRBV6-2 or TRBV6-3 and TRBJ1-2; D not certain. The germline V gene encodes CDR1 MNHEY and CDR2 SVGEGT. The CDR3 is 11 residues long. CDR3: CVTQENYGYTF. The CDR3, as DNA: TGTGTCACTCAGGAAAACTATGGCTACACCTTC.

The J gene is TRBJ2-7, the V gene TRBV4-1, with D hard to call. CDR1 MGHRA and CDR2 YSYEKL come from the germline V gene. Trimming removed 0 bases at V and 3 bases at J, with 9 bases between. This CDR3 region has 14 residues. CDR3 residues: CASSQDSSNYEQYF. CDR3 DNA: TGCGCCAGCAGCCAAGATTCGAGCAACTACGAGCAGTACTTC.

V and J are TRBV7-9 and TRBJ2-7; no reliable D call. Trimming shortened V by 4 bases and J by 4 bases, and 8 bases separated the two germline ends. Per germline, CDR1 SEHNR and CDR2 FQNEAQ (reference sequence). The CDR3 runs 12 residues. The chain's CDR3 is CASSSRLYEQYF. The CDR3 DNA follows: TGTGCCAGCAGCTCCAGGTTATACGAGCAGTACTTC.

The rearrangement joins TRBV7-3 to TRBJ2-3; D not resolved. Germline CDR1 SGHTA, CDR2 FQGTGA. Trimming left V 5 bases short and J 0 bases short, with 12 bases between. The CDR3 consists of 15 residues. CDR3 DNA sequence: TGTGCCAGCAGCCAACAAGGATTTAGCACAGATACGCAGTATTTT. It translates to CASSQQGFSTDTQYF.

The chain uses TRBV20-1 and TRBJ2-2; weak D call: TRBD2 (5 bases). The V end lost 6 bases, the J end lost 3 bases, and 17 bases lay between the germline ends. CDR1 DFQATT and CDR2 SNEGSKA come from the germline V gene (reference sequence). CDR3 size: 15 residues. The CDR3: CSAKDPSLDTGELFF. The DNA for the CDR3 is TGCAGTGCAAAGGACCCTAGCTTGGACACCGGGGAGCTGTTTTTT.

The chain links TRBV3-1 to TRBJ1-2; 7 nucleotides align to TRBD1. The CDR3 has 14 residues. The germline V gene encodes CDR1 LGHDT and CDR2 YNNKEL (reference sequence). Losses at the gene ends were 6 bases for V and 4 bases for J; bases not matched to a gene: 8. The CDR3 region is CASRLSGTAYGYTF. The CDR3 DNA follows: TGTGCCAGCAGACTCTCTGGGACAGCCTATGGCTACACCTTC.

This chain joins TRBV27 and TRBJ1-2, with a possible D match to TRBD1 (6 bases). Germline assignment: CDR1 MNHEY and CDR2 SMNVEV (reference sequence). CDR3 length equals 12 residues. V lost 8 bases to trimming and J lost 6 bases, with 13 bases between them. CDR3 protein: CASGWTEDGYTF. For the CDR3, the DNA is TGTGCCAGCGGATGGACAGAGGATGGCTACACCTTC.

This clonotype was found a few times. The chain has TRBV6-1 and TRBJ1-6; D is ambiguous. V lost 6 bases to trimming and J lost 4 bases, with 10 bases between them. Per the germline V gene, CDR1 is MNHNS and CDR2 is SASEGT. CDR3 size: 14 residues. For the CDR3, the DNA is TGTGCCAGCAGCTCAGGAAATTATAATTCACCCCTCCACTTT. As protein: CASSSGNYNSPLHF.

The chain employs TRBV19 and TRBJ2-1; TRBD2 aligns across 8 bases. Per germline, CDR1 LNHDA and CDR2 SQIVND (reference sequence). The CDR3 has 14 residues. The V gene end was trimmed by 5 bases and the J gene end by 8 bases; junction bases not matched to a gene: 8. CDR3 region: CASSDGGARDEQFF. CDR3 bases: TGTGCCAGTAGTGACGGGGGGGCAAGGGATGAGCAGTTCTTC.

This clonotype was counted only a few times. The rearrangement joins TRBV7-2 to TRBJ2-7, with D unclear. The CDR3 spans 11 residues. Germline V gives CDR1 SGHTA, CDR2 FQGNSA. V shed 4 bases and J shed 4 bases, with 5 bases lying between them. The CDR3 region is CASSSYYEQYF. The CDR3 DNA follows: TGTGCCAGCAGCTCCTATTACGAGCAGTACTTC.